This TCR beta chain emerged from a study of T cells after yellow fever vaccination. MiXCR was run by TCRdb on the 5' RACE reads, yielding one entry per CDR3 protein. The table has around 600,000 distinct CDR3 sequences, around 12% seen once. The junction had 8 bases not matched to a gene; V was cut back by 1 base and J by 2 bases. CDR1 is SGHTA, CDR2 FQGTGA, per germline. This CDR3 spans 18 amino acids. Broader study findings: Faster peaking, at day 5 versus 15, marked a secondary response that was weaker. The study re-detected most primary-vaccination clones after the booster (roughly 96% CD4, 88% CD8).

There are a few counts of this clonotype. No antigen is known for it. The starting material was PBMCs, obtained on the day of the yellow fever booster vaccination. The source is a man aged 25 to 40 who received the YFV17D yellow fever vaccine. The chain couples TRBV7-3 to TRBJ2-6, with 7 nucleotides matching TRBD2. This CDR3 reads CASSLRGGRVPGANVLTF. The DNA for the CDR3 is TGTGCCAGCAGCTTAAGGGGCGGGAGAGTACCTGGGGCCAACGTCCTGACTTTC. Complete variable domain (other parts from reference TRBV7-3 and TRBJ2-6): GAGVSQTPSNKVTEKGKYVELRCDPISGHTALYWYRQSLGQGPEFLIYFQGTGAADDSGLPNDRFFAVRPEGSVSTLKIQRTERGDSAVYLCASSLRGGRVPGANVLTFGAGSRLTVL.